This record covers a single T cell receptor (beta chain). Its antigen is still unknown. There are no base qualities to consult, and no much larger clone falls within one base. Looking up the germline V gene (reference sequence) yields CDR1 GTSNPN and CDR2 SVGIG. The junction shows trimming of 2 bases on V and 7 bases on J, and the gene matches do not reach 6 bases of it. Spanning cysteine to phenylalanine, the CDR3 consists of 15 amino acids. The CDR3 DNA has 45 bases and is translated from base 1. The data originate from a study of control samples from healthy donors and cancer patients (dated by TCRdb to the early 2020s). Libraries were prepared through the immunoSEQ multiplex PCR assay. Held by TCRdb, this immuneACCESS table contains in-frame sequences only and omits some clones. Under half of the omission traces to an unresolved V gene where checked; the cause of the rest is unknown. The sample includes more than 85,000 clones, with around 89% observed a single time. Approximately 15% of the sample goes to the ten largest clones.

The sample was blood. The sequence links TRBV30 to TRBJ1-4; TRBD1 matches 11 bases in the middle. The clonotype comes from a woman aged 50 to 60 in good health. The nucleotides are TGTGCCTGGAGTTGGACAGGGGGCGGAGGTGAAAAACTGTTTTTT. This encodes CAWSWTGGGGEKLFF.